These 26 T cell receptor beta chains originate from one sample sequenced in a study of shared clonotypes between healthy human individuals (dated by TCRdb to 2020 to 2021). CD8 naive samples were obtained by positive selection for CCR7 among CD45RO-negative cells, yielding a CD45RA+CCR7+ population from which TemRA cells were excluded. The library relied on the immunoSEQ multiplex PCR assay. TCRdb retrieved this table from immuneACCESS and kept in-frame rearrangements only. Not all clones are present; in checked studies, unresolved V genes account for under half, and no reason is known for the remainder. The table for this sample lists over 2,000,000 clones; 85% to 95% of them were counted only once. The ten largest account for less than 2% of the sample. Material for sequencing was naive CD8+ T cells from PBMCs. This sample's cell subset or site label indicates: CD45RA+CCR7+. The receptor set was obtained from a man between 18 and 35 years old in good health. Some clones in this sample may be carry-over from other donors' samples.

CDR3 DNA: TGTGCCAGCACCTTACGGTACCCGGCTAAGAAGAGTGCGGGAGAGACTCCTTCCAATGAGCAGTTCTTC. It is translated as CASTLRYPAKKSAGETPSNEQFF. The chain is built from TRBV28 and TRBJ2-1; 7 bases are a match to TRBD2. CDR1 is MDHEN and CDR2 is SYDVKM in the germline V gene. The CDR3 length is 23 residues. With V trimmed by 7 bases and J by 6 bases, 36 bases remained unmatched.

The chain has TRBV30 and TRBJ2-5; TRBD1 aligns across 10 bases. The DNA end favors TRBJ2-7, so the J call may be wrong. The germline V gene encodes CDR1 GTSNPN and CDR2 SVGIG (reference sequence). The length of the CDR3 is 13 residues. CDR3 sequence reads: CAWSTGQGYEQYF. The CDR3 nucleotides are TGTGCCTGGAGCACGGGACAGGGGTACGAGCAGTACTTC.

This clone has only a few counts. The gene calls are TRBV5-1 and TRBJ1-1; D perhaps matches TRBD1 (6 bases). Germline values: CDR1 SGHRS, CDR2 YFSETQ. There are 14 residues in the CDR3. The V and J ends lost 4 bases and 5 bases respectively, with 15 bases between them. The CDR3 region has the DNA TGCGCCAGCAGCCCTGCGGACAGACGGACTGAAGCTTTCTTT. Amino acid sequence: CASSPADRRTEAFF. Variable domain in full (rest from reference TRBV5-1 and TRBJ1-1): KAGVTQTPRYLIKTRGQQVTLSCSPISGHRSVSWYQQTPGQGLQFLFEYFSETQRNKGNFPGRFSGRQFSNSRSEMNVSTLELGDSALYLCASSPADRRTEAFFGQGTRLTVV.

The rearrangement uses TRBV5-1 and TRBJ2-1; 7 positions match TRBD1. The V and J ends lost 5 bases and 9 bases, in that order; junction bases with no gene match: 8. The V gene's germline CDR1 is SGHRS and CDR2 YFSETQ. This CDR3 is 13 amino acids long. The CDR3 bases are TGCGCCAGCAGACCAACAGGGGCGCCTGAGCAGTTCTTC. Translating it yields CASRPTGAPEQFF.

Comments on this clone: At one of its ends the junction is not consistent with the germline gene, which may arise from a read error. Distinct nucleotide sequences in the sample also encode this CDR3. The chain links TRBV29-1 to TRBJ2-1; 7 positions match TRBD2. CDR1 and CDR2 (germline): SQVTM, ANQGSEA. The CDR3 runs 19 residues. CDR3 coding DNA: TGCAGCGTTGTCCCCGGGACTACAGATTTGCACACACCTCTCAATGAACAGTTCTTC. Its protein is CSVVPGTTDLHTPLNEQFF.

The V call is TRBV28, the J call TRBJ1-1; TRBD1 might be the D (6 bases). Germline CDR1 MDHEN, CDR2 SYDVKM. The ends were cut back, 5 bases at V and 4 bases at J, with 14 bases in the middle. The CDR3 contains 14 residues. The CDR3 DNA reads TGTGCCAGCAGTCCCTCAGGGGTTCGCACTGAAGCTTTCTTT. It yields the protein CASSPSGVRTEAFF.

This clone was observed a few times. V and J are TRBV9 and TRBJ2-3; 8 bases are a match to TRBD2. The CDR3 runs to 16 residues. Germline V lookup: CDR1 SGDLS, CDR2 YYNGEE. V dropped 4 bases and J dropped 0; count of bases not matched to a gene: 7. The CDR3 sequence: CASSPTSGHSTDTQYF. CDR3 in DNA: TGTGCCAGCAGCCCAACTAGCGGACATAGCACAGATACGCAGTATTTT.

The chain recombines TRBV7-9 with TRBJ2-5; D might be TRBD2 (6 bases). Germline V gives CDR1 SEHNR, CDR2 FQNEAQ (reference sequence). The germline V and J ends were trimmed by 3 bases and 5 bases, with 19 bases remaining between them. This CDR3 region has 16 residues. DNA for the CDR3: TGTGCCAGCAGCTTCCGTGGCCGCGGGACGGGGGAGACCCAGTACTTC. This gives the protein CASSFRGRGTGETQYF.

This chain joins TRBV25-1 and TRBJ2-1; 10 bases fit TRBD2. From germline, CDR1 is MGHDK and CDR2 SYGVNS. J gave up 7 bases and V 4 bases, and 13 bases lay outside the gene matches. This CDR3 is 17 amino acids long. CDR3 protein: CASSVPKIAGGQNEQFF. The CDR3 coding sequence is TGTGCCAGCAGTGTACCAAAAATAGCGGGAGGACAGAATGAGCAGTTCTTC.

The rearrangement uses TRBV7-3 and TRBJ2-1; a weak D match, TRBD2 (5 bases). Germline V gene lookup returns CDR1 SGHTA and CDR2 FQGTGA. The germline V and J ends were trimmed by 3 bases and 9 bases, with 12 bases remaining between them. This CDR3 has 13 amino acids. This chain's CDR3 is CASSLIAAGEQFF. CDR3 in DNA: TGTGCCAGCAGCTTGATAGCCGCGGGTGAGCAGTTCTTC.

The V gene is TRBV5-6, the J gene TRBJ1-2; 7 bases are a match to TRBD1. The V gene end was trimmed by 0 bases and the J gene end by 4 bases; junction bases not matched to a gene: 9. Germline lookup yields CDR1 SGHDT and CDR2 YYEEEE. The CDR3 has 16 residues. CDR3 region: CASSLEMARGIYGYTF. The DNA for the CDR3 is TGTGCCAGCAGCTTGGAGATGGCCAGGGGGATCTATGGCTACACCTTC.

The chain joins TRBV4-1 to TRBJ2-1; maybe TRBD2 (6 bases). V dropped 2 bases and J dropped 0 bases, with 14 bases sitting between them. Germline CDR1 is MGHRA and CDR2 is YSYEKL. The CDR3 runs to 17 residues. The CDR3 loop reads CASSQFRRESSYNEQFF. CDR3 sequence (DNA): TGCGCCAGCAGCCAATTTAGGCGGGAAAGCTCCTACAATGAGCAGTTCTTC.

The chain links TRBV6-1 to TRBJ2-1, with 16 bases lining up with TRBD2. Trimming at V came to 3 bases and at J to 12 bases, leaving 14 bases not matched to a gene. Germline V gene data show CDR1 as MNHNS and CDR2 as SASEGT. This CDR3 is 18 amino acids long. CDR3 coding DNA: TGTGCCAGCAGTGATCGGCACCCTGGGACTAGCGGGAGGGTAGGGCAGTTCTTC. It translates to CASSDRHPGTSGRVGQFF.

The chain combines TRBV9 with TRBJ2-2; tentatively, D is TRBD2 (5 bases). Trimming removed 0 bases from V and 4 bases from J, with 13 bases in between. This CDR3 spans 16 amino acids. From germline, CDR1 is SGDLS and CDR2 YYNGEE. CDR3 sequence: CASSVAMAGITGELFF. The DNA for the CDR3 is TGTGCCAGCAGCGTAGCTATGGCGGGCATCACCGGGGAGCTGTTTTTT.

This clone was observed a handful of times. The chain joins TRBV14 to TRBJ2-7; D ambiguous. From germline, CDR1 is SGHDN and CDR2 FVKESK. The CDR3 length is 14 residues. V was pared by 1 base and J by 2 bases, with 9 bases between. The CDR3 DNA sequence: TGTGCCAGCAGCCAAGGCCTTTGGGCCTACGAGCAGTACTTC. It translates to CASSQGLWAYEQYF.

The gene calls are TRBV7-9 and TRBJ2-7, with TRBD2 as a possible D gene (5 bases). The CDR3 is 14 residues long. Germline CDR1 reads SEHNR; CDR2 reads FQNEAQ (reference sequence). V lost 7 bases and J 5 bases, leaving 18 bases between the germline ends. CDR3: CASNLWPWRDEQYF. For the CDR3, the DNA is TGTGCCAGCAACCTTTGGCCTTGGCGGGACGAGCAGTACTTC.

The chain combines TRBV29-1 with TRBJ2-7, with D maybe TRBD2 (5 bases). Germline V lookup: CDR1 SQVTM, CDR2 ANQGSEA. The CDR3 loop spans 11 amino acids. With 6 bases removed from V and 6 bases from J, the gap between germline ends came to 12 bases. The DNA of the CDR3 is TGCAGCGTGGGAGTTTTCGGCGAGCAGTACTTC. Its protein is CSVGVFGEQYF.

The CDR3 spells CASSFDGENGYTF. CDR3 DNA sequence: TGTGCCAGCAGCTTTGACGGGGAGAATGGCTACACCTTC. The chain carries TRBV7-9 and TRBJ1-2; D call uncertain. Germline values: CDR1 SEHNR, CDR2 FQNEAQ (reference sequence). The CDR3 sequence is 13 residues long. V gave up 3 bases and J gave up 6 bases, with 11 bases separating them.

The chain has TRBV5-1 and TRBJ1-2; weak D call: TRBD1 (6 bases). V lost 6 bases and J lost 5, with 20 bases in between. Germline CDR1 is SGHRS and CDR2 is YFSETQ. The CDR3 has 15 amino acids. CDR3 coding DNA: TGCGCCAGCACCGTGGTGGGGGCAGCTGGGTATGGCTACACCTTC. Its protein product is CASTVVGAAGYGYTF.

The chain employs TRBV7-9 and TRBJ2-1; TRBD1 is a possible D gene (6 bases). The CDR3 consists of 17 residues. Looked up from germline, CDR1 is SEHNR and CDR2 is FQNEAQ (reference sequence). With 2 bases removed from V and 2 bases from J, the gap between germline ends came to 16 bases. The CDR3 is CASSLLRGTGAYNEQFF. The CDR3 coding sequence is TGTGCCAGCAGCTTACTAAGGGGGACCGGGGCCTACAATGAGCAGTTCTTC.

The chain carries TRBV7-9 and TRBJ2-1; unclear D gene. V lost 3 bases and J 0 bases, leaving 15 bases between the germline ends. This CDR3 region has 17 residues. Germline assignment: CDR1 SEHNR and CDR2 FQNEAQ (reference sequence). The CDR3 DNA reads as TGTGCCAGCAGCTTTAGGAGTAGATCAAGCTCCTACAATGAGCAGTTCTTC. The encoded protein is CASSFRSRSSSYNEQFF.

Notes on this clone: The sample holds other DNA sequences that translate to the same CDR3. V usage is TRBV29-1 and J usage is TRBJ2-1; no definite D call. The CDR3 consists of 10 residues. Trimming left V 7 bases short and J 2 bases short, with 3 bases between. The V gene's germline CDR1 is SQVTM and CDR2 ANQGSEA. Here the CDR3 reads CSGAYNEQFF. Here the CDR3 DNA reads TGCAGCGGGGCCTACAATGAGCAGTTCTTC.

The chain couples TRBV6-5 to TRBJ1-1, with TRBD1 matching over 9 bases. V shed 1 base, J shed 1 base, and the junction held 1 base outside the gene matches. CDR1 and CDR2 (germline): MNHEY, SVGAGI. CDR3 length: 15 amino acids. The CDR3 bases are TGTGCCAGCAGTTACTGGGACAGGGAGAACACTGAAGCTTTCTTT. The encoded protein is CASSYWDRENTEAFF.

The chain links TRBV4-3 to TRBJ2-1, with TRBD2 matching over 9 bases. After removal of 0 bases from V and 2 bases from J, the junction contained 8 bases not matched to a gene. The CDR3 consists of 18 residues. Germline-derived CDR1 and CDR2 are LGHNA and YSLEER. CDR3 residues: CASSQDLSGRPPYNEQFF. CDR3 DNA sequence: TGCGCCAGCAGCCAAGATCTAAGCGGGAGGCCTCCCTACAATGAGCAGTTCTTC.

Worth noting for this clone: This specimen includes other DNA sequences encoding the same CDR3. The CDR3 spells CASSILNEQFF. The DNA for the CDR3 is TGTGCCAGTAGTATCCTGAATGAGCAGTTCTTC. V gene TRBV19 combines with J gene TRBJ2-1; no clear D gene. This CDR3 has 11 amino acids. Between the trimmed V and J ends, which lost 3 bases and 7 bases, there was a span of 4 bases. Germline V lookup: CDR1 LNHDA, CDR2 SQIVND (reference sequence).

Regarding this clone: Other DNA sequences in the sample encode the same CDR3. The V call is TRBV5-1, the J call TRBJ2-7; a possible D gene is TRBD1 (6 bases). Trimming stripped 1 base from V and 5 bases from J, with 10 bases between. CDR3 length: 13 residues. Germline V gives CDR1 SGHRS, CDR2 YFSETQ. CDR3: CASSLTGSHEQYF. The CDR3 DNA follows: TGCGCCAGCAGCTTGACAGGGTCCCACGAGCAGTACTTC. The whole variable domain, filled in from reference TRBV5-1 and TRBJ2-7, reads KAGVTQTPRYLIKTRGQQVTLSCSPISGHRSVSWYQQTPGQGLQFLFEYFSETQRNKGNFPGRFSGRQFSNSRSEMNVSTLELGDSALYLCASSLTGSHEQYFGPGTRLTVT.